This TCR beta chain is drawn from a study of technical replicates of blood from a handful of donors. TCRdb keeps only in-frame clones here, not all; method: immunoSEQ multiplex PCR. Among more than 60,000 clones, over 90% were seen once, and the ten largest hold roughly 0.25%. CDR3 length equals 14 residues. Germline loops: CDR1 SEHNR, CDR2 FQNEAQ (reference sequence). V lost 4 bases, J lost 0 bases, and 7 bases lay in between. This chain uses TRBV7-9 with TRBJ1-3; D remains ambiguous. The TCR was taken from a human donor in good health. Sequences were obtained from T cells isolated from PBMCs. DNA for the CDR3: TGTGCCAGCAGCTATACAAACTCTGGAAACACCATATATTTT. Protein product: CASSYTNSGNTIYF.